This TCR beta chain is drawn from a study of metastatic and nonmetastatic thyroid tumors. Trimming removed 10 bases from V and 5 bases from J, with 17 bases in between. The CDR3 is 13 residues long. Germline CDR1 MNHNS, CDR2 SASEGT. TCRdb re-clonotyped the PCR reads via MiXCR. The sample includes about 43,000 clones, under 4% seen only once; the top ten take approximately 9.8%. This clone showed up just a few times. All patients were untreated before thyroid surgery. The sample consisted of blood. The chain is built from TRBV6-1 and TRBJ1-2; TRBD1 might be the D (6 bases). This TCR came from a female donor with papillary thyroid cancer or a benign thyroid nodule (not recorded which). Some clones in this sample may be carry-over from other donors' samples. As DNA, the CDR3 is TGTGCCACCTCCAGCAGGGGCGGGTATGGCTACACCTTC. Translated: CATSSRGGYGYTF.